This is a list of T cell receptor beta chains from one sample in a study of blood T cell repertoires in COVID-19. TCRdb's table, derived via immunoSEQ multiplex PCR, lists solely in-frame clones and lacks some. The sample has about 150,000 clones; 79% are singletons. The sample consisted of PBMCs or T cells enriched from blood (not recorded which). The source of these receptors is a woman in her seventies in a cohort exposed to, infected with or recovered from COVID-19 (not recorded which). Each CDR3 is given with its conserved first and last residue.

CDR3: CAWRPGQTNSPLHF; V: TRBV30
CDR3: CASSLWATGGGYTF; V: TRBV7-9
CDR3: CASSEGDRENGYTF; V: TRBV2
CDR3: CSVVRGDPGETQYF; V: TRBV29-1
CDR3: CAISDSVSNQPQHF; V: TRBV10-3
CDR3: CASSHGQGGTNEKLFF; V: TRBV7-9
CDR3: CASSYGGTGETQYF; V: TRBV6-2/TRBV6-3
CDR3: CASSFTTGPLSGNTIYF; V: TRBV11-2
CDR3: CASSRVGLAGGNTGELFF; V: TRBV5-1
CDR3: CASSYPGQGGTEAFF; V: TRBV6-6
CDR3: CASSSRTSGGSYNEQFF; V: TRBV11-2
CDR3: CASSQDYGGTEGYEQYF; V: TRBV4-3
CDR3: CASSYSFIGELFF; V: TRBV6-5
CDR3: CASSQLGYYGYTF; V: TRBV12-3/TRBV12-4
CDR3: CASSIGTSGSTDTQYF; V: TRBV5-1